The present T cell receptor beta chain was sequenced within a study of beta chain features in type 1 diabetes. General observations from the study: Among all four CD4+ subsets, Type 1 diabetes patients had TCRB CDR3s that were moderately but significantly shorter.

Reverse transcribing all isolated RNA meant expressed TCRB transcripts were sequenced. The study sequenced naive, central memory and regulatory T cell samples to an average of roughly 3.4 million reads. Profiled with immunoSEQ multiplex PCR; TCRdb holds only in-frame clones, not every one. The sample has about 240,000 clones, about 15% seen once; the top ten hold 0.015% to 0.02%. The germline V gene encodes CDR1 ENHRY and CDR2 SYGVKD. V shed 3 bases and J shed 5 bases, with 14 bases lying between them. The CDR3 has 14 residues. Comment on this clone: The target antigen is unknown.

Blood was collected once per donor into heparin, averaging about 100 mL. The authors sorted CD4+ naive, central memory, regulatory and stem cell-like memory cells via CD45RO/CCR7/CD25/CD127/CD95/CD27. The sample comprised naive CD4+ T cells from blood. The clonotype comes from a man aged 30-40 years with type 1 diabetes. The gene calls are TRBV10-3 and TRBJ2-7; tentatively, D is TRBD2 (6 bases). The CDR3 DNA sequence: TGTGCCATCAGTGATCGGCTAGCGATGCACGAGCAGTACTTC. Protein: CAISDRLAMHEQYF.